A single sample gave rise to the 7 T cell receptor beta chains below, sequenced in a study. TCRdb ran MiXCR on the reads and lists one entry per CDR3 protein. This table holds several thousand distinct CDR3 sequences, about 7.8% found once. What was sequenced was CD4+ T cells from synovial fluid. All receptors derive from a human donor with rheumatoid arthritis.

This clonotype ranks as medium-sized. The chain couples TRBV12-3 or TRBV12-4 to TRBJ2-2; 9 positions match TRBD1. Trimming at V came to 6 bases and at J to 3 bases, leaving 5 bases not matched to a gene. The CDR3 is 15 residues long. The CDR3 reads CASRLGTGHTGELFF. CDR3 coding DNA: TGTGCCAGCAGACTCGGGACAGGGCACACCGGGGAGCTGTTTTTT.

By sample fraction, this clonotype is medium-sized. The gene calls are TRBV29-1 and TRBJ2-7; D is undetermined. Germline V gene lookup returns CDR1 SQVTM and CDR2 ANQGSEA. V gave up 4 bases and J gave up 2 bases, with 9 bases separating them. This CDR3 has 12 residues. The DNA for the CDR3 is TGCAGCGTTGGCAGACCCCCCTACGAGCAGTACTTC. Translated, it gives CSVGRPPYEQYF.

In its sample, this clonotype ranks as medium-sized (0.01 to 0.1%). V usage is TRBV7-2 and J usage is TRBJ2-7; D gene unclear. Per germline, CDR1 SGHTA and CDR2 FQGNSA. This CDR3 contains 13 residues. Between the trimmed V and J ends, which lost 2 bases and 4 bases, there was a span of 9 bases. The CDR3 coding sequence is TGTGCCAGCAGCTTACGGGCCCAGTACGAGCAGTACTTC. Amino acids: CASSLRAQYEQYF.

Many counts were recorded for this clonotype. The chain has TRBV3-1 and TRBJ2-5; a weak D match, TRBD2 (5 bases). The CDR3 contains 16 residues. The germline V gene encodes CDR1 LGHDT and CDR2 YNNKEL (reference sequence). V was cut by 1 base and J by 5 bases, with 17 bases left in between. This CDR3 reads CASSQGVGAVRETQYF. CDR3 nucleotide sequence: TGTGCCAGCAGCCAAGGTGTGGGAGCGGTCAGGGAGACCCAGTACTTC.

This clonotype was counted ten times or more. The chain recombines TRBV7-9 with TRBJ1-1; perhaps TRBD1 as D (5 bases). Germline assignment: CDR1 SEHNR and CDR2 FQNEAQ (reference sequence). The germline V and J ends were trimmed by 4 bases and 3 bases, with 12 bases remaining between them. The CDR3 is 14 amino acids. CDR3 nucleotide sequence: TGTGCCAGCAGCTCAGCCCTCAGGGACACTGAAGCTTTCTTT. Protein sequence: CASSSALRDTEAFF.

This clonotype is deemed medium-sized. This rearrangement joins TRBV20-1 to TRBJ2-7; the match to TRBD2 covers 9 bases. The V and J ends lost 1 base and 5 bases, in that order; junction bases with no gene match: 15. There are 17 residues in the CDR3. The germline gives CDR1 DFQATT, CDR2 SNEGSKA (reference sequence). CDR3 in amino acids: CSARGDQREVFSHEQYF. Written as DNA, the CDR3 is TGCAGTGCTAGAGGCGACCAGCGGGAGGTTTTTTCCCACGAGCAGTACTTC.

Only a few counts were recorded for this clonotype. The J gene is TRBJ2-5, the V gene TRBV7-8; TRBD2 matches 7 bases. This CDR3 spans 15 amino acids. Germline V gives CDR1 SGHVS, CDR2 FQNEAQ. With 8 bases clipped from V and 1 base from J, the junction kept 10 bases outside the gene matches. The CDR3 is CASLRGSGFQETQYF. DNA for the CDR3: TGTGCCAGCCTACGGGGTAGCGGGTTCCAAGAGACCCAGTACTTC.